This T cell receptor (beta chain) was recorded in a study of blood T cells in healthy people across ages. The study's findings and limits: Leaving the PBMCs unsorted stopped any conclusive comparison of naive versus antigen-experienced cells. Diversity estimated from one million T cells was considered an underestimate.

A second 7 to 11 cycle PCR used barcoded and J-beta primers. Using its own MiXCR run on the 5' RACE reads, TCRdb lists one record per CDR3 protein. The sample has around 670,000 distinct CDR3 sequences, 25% to 35% seen once. Within the sample, this clonotype is medium-sized. Its cognate antigen is unknown. This CDR3 contains 19 residues. Losses at the gene ends were 6 bases for V and 7 bases for J; bases not matched to a gene: 17. The germline gives CDR1 MNHNY, CDR2 SVGAGI (reference sequence). V is TRBV6-6 and J is TRBJ2-1; 14 bases fit TRBD2. The sample consisted of blood. This TCR derives from a woman of 80 years or more in good health. The CDR3 spells CASSPGPGLAGARGNEQFF. In DNA form, the CDR3 reads TGTGCCAGCAGCCCCGGACCGGGACTAGCGGGGGCACGGGGGAATGAGCAGTTCTTC.